What follows are 2 T cell receptor beta chains derived from one specimen sequenced in a study of T cell repertoires in cytomegalovirus infection. No antigen has been identified for these receptors. TCRdb redid the calling of the reads with MiXCR, one entry per CDR3 protein. Among 350,000 to 400,000 distinct CDR3 sequences listed, about 35% were seen once. Sequenced here: cultured PBMCs, sampled from culture after CMV antigen stimulation. Receptors were obtained from a human donor in good health (CMV status not recorded). Some clones in this sample may be carry-over from other donors' samples.

Turning to this clonotype: A much larger clonotype is one base distant, so this may be a read error. The gene calls are TRBV7-2 and TRBJ2-5, with TRBD2 as a possible D gene (6 bases). CDR1 is SGHTA and CDR2 is FQGNSA in the germline V gene. CDR3 length: 14 amino acids. V shed 6 bases and J shed 1 base, with 12 bases lying between them. CDR3 in DNA: TGTACCAGCAGTTCTAGCGCGACCCAAGAGACCCAGTACTTC. Translation gives CTSSSSATQETQYF.

J is TRBJ1-2 and V is TRBV27; perhaps TRBD1 as D (5 bases). The CDR3 has 15 amino acids. In germline, CDR1 is MNHEY, CDR2 SMNVEV (reference sequence). Trimming cost V 2 bases and J 6 bases, with 16 bases left between them. Here the CDR3 reads CASSLMGEYSDGYTF. In DNA form, the CDR3 reads TGTGCCAGCAGTTTAATGGGGGAGTATTCGGATGGCTACACCTTC.